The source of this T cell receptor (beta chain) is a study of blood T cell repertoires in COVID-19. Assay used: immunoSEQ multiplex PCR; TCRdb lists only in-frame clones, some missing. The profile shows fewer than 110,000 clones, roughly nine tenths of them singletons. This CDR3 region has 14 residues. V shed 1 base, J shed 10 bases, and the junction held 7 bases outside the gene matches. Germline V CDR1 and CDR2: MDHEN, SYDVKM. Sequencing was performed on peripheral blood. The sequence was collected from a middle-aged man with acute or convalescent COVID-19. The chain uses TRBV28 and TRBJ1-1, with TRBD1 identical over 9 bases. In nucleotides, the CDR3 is TGTGCCAGCAGTTTATACCCCGGACAGGGGCGAGCTTTCTTT. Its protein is CASSLYPGQGRAFF.